A selection of T cell receptor beta chains follows, all from one sample in a study of cytomegalovirus exposure and HLA in healthy donors. Clones were sequenced by immunoSEQ multiplex PCR, and TCRdb holds only the in-frame ones, with some missing. Of 150,000 to 200,000 clones in the sample, 75% were seen once. The specimen was PBMCs. The source is a woman aged 45-65 years in good health and CMV-seropositive. CDR3s include the opening cysteine and the closing phenylalanine or tryptophan. A D gene is named only where the DNA matches it firmly. Expanded clones are given a class, and other clones once, few, many or no size at all.

d_call	v_call	clone_size	j_call	cdr3_aa	cdr3_nt
NA	TRBV19	few	TRBJ1-5	CASTTALAFNQPQHF	TGTGCCAGCACCACCGCTTTGGCTTTTAATCAGCCCCAGCATTTT
TRBD2	TRBV29-1	NA	TRBJ2-7	CSGRLAGSYEQYF	TGCAGCGGGAGACTAGCGGGGAGCTACGAGCAGTACTTC
TRBD1	TRBV5-4	NA	TRBJ1-2	CASSPQKGQGGYGYTF	TGTGCCAGCAGCCCCCAGAAAGGACAGGGGGGGTATGGCTACACCTTC
NA	TRBV6-1	once	TRBJ1-2	CASSGFSGGDIPNYGYTF	TGTGCCAGCAGTGGGTTTTCGGGGGGCGATATTCCAAACTATGGCTACACCTTC
TRBD1	TRBV5-1	NA	TRBJ1-1	CASSPAPGQGSGNTEAFF	TGCGCCAGCAGCCCGGCCCCGGGACAGGGGTCCGGGAACACTGAAGCTTTCTTT
NA	TRBV5-1	few	TRBJ2-1	CASSFGKIYRDSSYNEQFF	TGCGCCAGCAGCTTTGGTAAGATCTACAGGGATAGCTCCTACAATGAGCAGTTCTTC
NA	TRBV6-1	NA	TRBJ1-5	CASRVRENQPQHF	TGTGCCAGCAGAGTCCGGGAAAATCAGCCCCAGCATTTT
NA	TRBV6-1	few	TRBJ1-1	CASSEYAGFLSIEAFF	TGTGCCAGCAGTGAATACGCAGGGTTTCTGTCAATTGAAGCTTTCTTT
TRBD2	TRBV7-6	NA	TRBJ2-2	CASSLSGGSTGELFF	TGTGCCAGCAGCTTATCGGGAGGGTCCACCGGGGAGCTGTTTTTT
TRBD1	TRBV10-3	NA	TRBJ2-5	CAIAQDPGQGNRETQYF	TGTGCCATCGCCCAAGATCCGGGACAGGGGAATAGAGAGACCCAGTACTTC
NA	TRBV5-4	few	TRBJ2-2	CASSSGTGNTGELFF	TGTGCCAGCAGCTCCGGGACTGGGAACACCGGGGAGCTGTTTTTT
NA	TRBV11-2	NA	TRBJ1-1	CASSLRGGGNTEAFF	TGTGCCAGCAGCCTAAGGGGGGGAGGGAACACTGAAGCTTTCTTT
TRBD1	TRBV19	NA	TRBJ1-1	CASQRGTALMNTEAFF	TGTGCCAGTCAGCGAGGGACAGCCCTAATGAACACTGAAGCTTTCTTT
TRBD1	TRBV29-1	NA	TRBJ2-5	CSITGGGETQYF	TGCAGCATAACAGGGGGCGGGGAGACCCAGTACTTC
NA	TRBV5-1	NA	TRBJ2-7	CASSLEDQRVDEQYF	TGCGCCAGCAGCTTGGAGGATCAGCGGGTCGACGAGCAGTACTTC
NA	TRBV11-2	NA	TRBJ2-4	CASSRAGSELDIQYF	TGTGCCAGCAGCCGCGCGGGGTCTGAGTTGGACATTCAGTACTTC
NA	TRBV15	few	TRBJ1-1	CATSELRNTEAFF	TGTGCCACCAGCGAACTTCGGAACACTGAAGCTTTCTTT
TRBD1	TRBV11-2	NA	TRBJ2-5	CASSLGRTGQETQYF	TGTGCCAGCAGCTTGGGCCGGACAGGACAAGAGACCCAGTACTTC
NA	TRBV5-1	few	TRBJ1-1	CASSLKDYTEAFF	TGCGCCAGCAGCTTGAAGGACTACACTGAAGCTTTCTTT
NA	TRBV9	NA	TRBJ2-3	CASSGTATDTQYF	TGTGCCAGCAGCGGGACAGCCACAGATACGCAGTATTTT
TRBD2	TRBV6-1	NA	TRBJ2-3	CASSLLAGGIDTQYF	TGTGCCAGCAGTTTACTAGCGGGGGGGATAGATACGCAGTATTTT
TRBD1	TRBV5-6	once	TRBJ1-4	CASSFFETGVPANEKLFF	TGTGCCAGCAGCTTTTTCGAGACAGGGGTCCCGGCTAATGAAAAACTGTTTTTT
NA	TRBV19	once	TRBJ2-5	CASSPRARGGETQYF	TGTGCCAGTAGTCCTCGGGCCCGAGGAGGAGAGACCCAGTACTTC
NA	TRBV2	NA	TRBJ1-1	CASSPGVAGTEAFF	TGTGCCAGCAGTCCAGGGGTGGCGGGCACTGAAGCTTTCTTT
NA	TRBV2	NA	TRBJ2-5	CASSSLLRGGNQETQYF	TGTGCCAGCAGCAGCCTCCTTAGGGGGGGAAACCAAGAGACCCAGTACTTC
NA	TRBV11-1	NA	TRBJ2-5	CASSSPPGHRQETQYF	TGTGCCAGCAGCTCCCCCCCGGGACACCGACAAGAGACCCAGTACTTC
NA	TRBV7-6	NA	TRBJ2-7	CASSLGRSYEQYF	TGTGCCAGCAGCTTAGGGAGGTCCTACGAGCAGTACTTC
NA	TRBV6-1	NA	TRBJ2-2	CASSTGGNTGELFF	TGTGCCAGCTCCACCGGGGGGAACACCGGGGAGCTGTTTTTT
NA	TRBV7-3	once	TRBJ2-6	CASSLIPQNSGANVLTF	TGTGCCAGCAGCTTAATTCCCCAGAACTCTGGGGCCAACGTCCTGACTTTC
NA	TRBV5-1	NA	TRBJ1-1	CASSNGDRNTEAFF	TGCGCCAGCAGCAACGGGGATCGTAACACTGAAGCTTTCTTT
NA	TRBV6-1	NA	TRBJ1-5	CASRQGGQPQHF	TGTGCCAGCAGACAGGGTGGGCAGCCCCAGCATTTT
NA	TRBV23-1	NA	TRBJ2-7	CASSSGGHPLYEQYF	TGCGCCAGCAGTTCCGGGGGGCATCCTCTTTACGAGCAGTACTTC
NA	TRBV2	NA	TRBJ2-5	CASSVGQARGETQYF	TGTGCCAGCAGTGTAGGTCAGGCGCGCGGGGAGACCCAGTACTTC
TRBD1	TRBV6-6	NA	TRBJ1-1	CASSYSSGTANTEAFF	TGTGCCAGCAGTTACTCATCCGGGACAGCCAACACTGAAGCTTTCTTT
NA	TRBV5-6	NA	TRBJ1-2	CASSLTGYGYTF	TGTGCCAGCAGCTTGACAGGGTACGGCTACACCTTC
TRBD1	TRBV2	NA	TRBJ2-1	CASSAGTGLEQFF	TGTGCCAGCAGTGCCGGGACAGGGCTTGAGCAGTTCTTC
NA	TRBV10-1	NA	TRBJ2-7	CASSESVGQLYEQYF	TGCGCCAGCAGTGAGTCAGTAGGACAGTTGTACGAGCAGTACTTC
TRBD1	TRBV6-5	NA	TRBJ1-6	CASSRDSGNSPLHF	TGTGCCAGCAGCCGGGACAGCGGAAATTCACCCCTCCACTTT
TRBD2	TRBV12-5	NA	TRBJ2-6	CASGSGGSLGANVLTF	TGTGCTAGTGGTTCGGGGGGTTCCCTGGGGGCCAACGTCCTGACTTTC
NA	TRBV29-1	NA	TRBJ1-2	CSVDNRGQWNGYTF	TGCAGCGTTGACAATAGAGGACAGTGGAATGGCTACACCTTC
NA	TRBV2	NA	TRBJ1-6	CASSEWFLQDNSPLHF	TGTGCCAGCAGTGAGTGGTTTCTCCAGGATAATTCACCCCTCCACTTT
NA	TRBV19	NA	TRBJ1-1	CASTLSLDSPSEAFF	TGTGCCAGTACCTTATCCCTGGACAGTCCGTCTGAAGCTTTCTTT
NA	TRBV18	NA	TRBJ1-1	CASSPGLPRNEAFF	TGTGCCAGCTCACCGGGACTACCGCGTAATGAAGCTTTCTTT
NA	TRBV9	NA	TRBJ2-6	CASSVLSGGSGANVLTF	TGTGCCAGCAGCGTATTGTCAGGGGGGTCTGGGGCCAACGTCCTGACTTTC
TRBD1	TRBV5-4	NA	TRBJ2-2	CASSDRTGYSNTGELFF	TGTGCCAGCAGCGATAGGACAGGGTATTCAAACACCGGGGAGCTGTTTTTT
NA	TRBV28	NA	TRBJ1-3	CASSPRRGVRNTIYF	TGTGCCAGCAGTCCCCGGAGGGGCGTCCGGAACACCATATATTTT
TRBD2	TRBV2	NA	TRBJ2-5	CASSASASGQETQYF	TGTGCCAGCAGTGCTAGTGCTAGCGGCCAAGAGACCCAGTACTTC
TRBD1	TRBV28	NA	TRBJ1-2	CASSLARQGRYGYTF	TGTGCCAGCAGTTTAGCCCGACAGGGTAGATACGGCTACACCTTC
NA	TRBV7-8	NA	TRBJ2-7	CASSFLSYEQYF	TGTGCCAGCAGCTTCCTCAGCTACGAGCAGTACTTC
TRBD1	TRBV25-1	NA	TRBJ1-2	CASKLTGGNYGYTF	TGTGCCAGCAAGTTAACAGGGGGCAACTATGGCTACACCTTC
NA	TRBV18	once	TRBJ1-1	CASSHVQGNTEAFF	TGTGCCAGCTCACATGTTCAGGGCAACACTGAAGCTTTCTTT
TRBD1	TRBV5-1	NA	TRBJ2-1	CASSLAPAGGLYNEQFF	TGCGCCAGCAGCTTGGCCCCGGCAGGGGGCCTCTACAATGAGCAGTTCTTC
NA	TRBV18	NA	TRBJ1-2	CASSPDSSNYGYTF	TGTGCCAGCTCACCGGACAGTTCTAACTATGGCTACACCTTC
TRBD2	TRBV7-9	once	TRBJ2-1	CASSLALAGTYNEQFF	TGTGCCAGCAGCTTAGCCCTAGCGGGGACATACAATGAGCAGTTCTTC
TRBD2	TRBV5-1	NA	TRBJ2-4	CASSSNPTSGGLMNIQYF	TGCGCCAGCAGCTCAAACCCGACTAGCGGGGGATTAATGAACATTCAGTACTTC
TRBD1	TRBV19	few	TRBJ1-6	CASSVGQGANSPLHF	TGTGCCAGTAGTGTGGGACAGGGGGCAAATTCACCCCTCCACTTT